One and the same sample provided the 14 T cell receptor beta chains below, sequenced in a study of spatial heterogeneity in lung cancer. One entry per CDR3 protein, called by TCRdb with MiXCR from the 5' RACE reads. The sample carries 30,000 to 45,000 distinct CDR3 sequences, around 7.5% recorded once. Time point of the sample: sample taken at primary tumor resection. Sequencing of whole RNA from tumor, nontumor lung or frozen PBMC involved no sorting. The sequencing here drew on PBMCs, taken at surgery. These receptor sequences come from a male donor with early-stage non-small cell lung cancer.

This chain links TRBV7-2 with TRBJ2-3; D unresolved. The CDR3 is 12 amino acids. Looked up from germline, CDR1 is SGHTA and CDR2 is FQGNSA. Trimming cost V 3 bases and J 6 bases, with 7 bases left between them. CDR3 residues: CASSFLSDTQYF. CDR3 coding DNA: TGTGCCAGCAGCTTTTTGTCGGATACGCAGTATTTT.

This clonotype was counted ten times or more. The rearrangement uses TRBV5-1 and TRBJ2-1; 7 positions agree with TRBD1. CDR3 length: 14 residues. V shed 4 bases and J 4 bases; nucleotides not matched to a gene: 5. Germline CDR1 is SGHRS and CDR2 is YFSETQ. Here the CDR3 reads CASSPGTEYNEQFF. DNA for the CDR3: TGCGCCAGCAGCCCAGGGACAGAATACAATGAGCAGTTCTTC.

This clonotype was counted many times. This chain links TRBV20-1 with TRBJ1-4; D is perhaps TRBD1 (5 bases). Germline V gene sequence: CDR1 DFQATT, CDR2 SNEGSKA (reference sequence). Trimming shortened V by 0 bases and J by 4 bases, and 15 bases separated the two germline ends. The CDR3 runs 16 residues. CDR3 sequence reads: CSARERRQLYNEKLFF. As DNA, the CDR3 is TGCAGTGCTAGAGAACGTAGACAGCTTTATAATGAAAAACTGTTTTTT.

This clonotype was seen repeatedly, ten times or more. The rearrangement joins TRBV7-6 to TRBJ2-1; D gene uncertain. The CDR3 loop spans 13 amino acids. The V and J ends lost 3 bases and 7 bases respectively, with 10 bases between them. Germline V gene lookup returns CDR1 SGHVS and CDR2 FNYEAQ. CDR3: CASSLETQNEQFF. CDR3 DNA: TGTGCCAGCAGCTTGGAGACGCAGAATGAGCAGTTCTTC.

The V and J genes are TRBV5-1 and TRBJ1-5; the D gene is possibly TRBD1 (6 bases). The CDR3 sequence is 15 residues long. Trimming removed 0 bases at V and 9 bases at J, with 16 bases between. CDR1 and CDR2 from the germline V gene are SGHRS and YFSETQ. Here the CDR3 DNA reads TGCGCCAGCAGCTTGGAGTCGGGGGGCTATTCGCCCCAGCATTTT. This gives the protein CASSLESGGYSPQHF.

This clonotype was observed many times. The DNA of the CDR3 is TGTGCCAGCAGCCAACCGGGACAGGGAGGCACTGAAGCTTTCTTT. Translating it yields CASSQPGQGGTEAFF. The chain couples TRBV14 to TRBJ1-1; 9 nucleotides align to TRBD1. The CDR3 contains 15 residues. Germline V gene data show CDR1 as SGHDN and CDR2 as FVKESK. J gave up 4 bases and V 2 bases, and 5 bases lay outside the gene matches.

The table lists this clonotype with many counts. V is TRBV3-1 and J is TRBJ2-1; the D is unclear. CDR1 is LGHDT, CDR2 YNNKEL, per germline (reference sequence). The ends were cut back, 0 bases at V and 10 bases at J, with 7 bases in the middle. The CDR3 loop spans 12 amino acids. The CDR3 DNA reads as TGTGCCAGCAGCCAAGATTCGCGAGAGCAGTTCTTC. Amino acid sequence: CASSQDSREQFF.

The chain couples TRBV5-6 to TRBJ2-1; perhaps TRBD1 as D (5 bases). The CDR3 consists of 15 residues. Trimming took off 0 bases at V and 5 bases at J, with 12 bases between the two ends. Germline loops: CDR1 SGHDT, CDR2 YYEEEE. The DNA of the CDR3 is TGTGCCAGCAGCTTGGAGGCAGGGTTCGACAATGAGCAGTTCTTC. This translates into CASSLEAGFDNEQFF.

This clonotype showed up many times. The genes are TRBV29-1 and TRBJ2-3; 9 nucleotides agree with TRBD2. The CDR3 is 13 residues long. Losses at the gene ends were 4 bases for V and 6 bases for J; bases not matched to a gene: 5. Germline CDR1 and CDR2: SQVTM and ANQGSEA. CDR3 in DNA: TGCAGCGTTGTCGGCGGGGGGGCCGATACGCAGTATTTT. Translated: CSVVGGGADTQYF.

This clonotype was seen many times. The chain has TRBV7-9 and TRBJ2-1, with 8 nucleotides matching TRBD2. Trimming took 8 bases from V and 2 from J; bases not matched to a gene: 11. This CDR3 comprises 16 residues. Germline lookup yields CDR1 SEHNR and CDR2 FQNEAQ (reference sequence). The CDR3 region is CASEGVAGTTYNEQFF. The CDR3, as DNA: TGTGCCAGCGAGGGGGTAGCGGGAACTACCTACAATGAGCAGTTCTTC.

This clonotype has a count of ten or more. This chain links TRBV7-3 with TRBJ1-1; the D is unclear. The CDR3 is 14 amino acids. V gave up 3 bases and J gave up 3 bases, with 11 bases separating them. From germline, CDR1 is SGHTA and CDR2 FQGTGA. DNA for the CDR3: TGTGCCAGCAGCTTGAGCCCTAGGGACACTGAAGCTTTCTTT. Its translation is CASSLSPRDTEAFF.

This clonotype showed up many times. The chain carries TRBV29-1 and TRBJ1-3; the D gene is possibly TRBD1 (5 bases). Germline CDR1 and CDR2: SQVTM and ANQGSEA. Trimming pared 0 bases from V and 2 bases from J, leaving 8 bases between. The CDR3 runs 14 residues. The CDR3 sequence is CSVEDREAGNTIYF. DNA of the CDR3: TGCAGCGTTGAAGACAGGGAGGCTGGAAACACCATATATTTT.

The V gene is TRBV7-6, the J gene TRBJ1-1, with a tentative D call TRBD1 (5 bases). This CDR3 spans 14 amino acids. V lost 1 base, J lost 8 bases, and 14 bases lay in between. The germline gives CDR1 SGHVS, CDR2 FNYEAQ. The CDR3 protein is CASSLVAGDQEAFF. The DNA for the CDR3 is TGTGCCAGCAGCTTAGTGGCGGGGGATCAGGAAGCTTTCTTT.

This clonotype came up many times. This chain joins TRBV30 and TRBJ2-1; 8 nucleotides line up with TRBD1. Germline V gene sequence: CDR1 GTSNPN, CDR2 SVGIG (reference sequence). The CDR3 consists of 15 residues. The ends lost 3 bases at V and 0 bases at J; junction bases unmatched: 4. The CDR3 spells CAWRQGVSSYNEQFF. Written as DNA, the CDR3 is TGTGCCTGGAGACAGGGGGTTAGCTCCTACAATGAGCAGTTCTTC.